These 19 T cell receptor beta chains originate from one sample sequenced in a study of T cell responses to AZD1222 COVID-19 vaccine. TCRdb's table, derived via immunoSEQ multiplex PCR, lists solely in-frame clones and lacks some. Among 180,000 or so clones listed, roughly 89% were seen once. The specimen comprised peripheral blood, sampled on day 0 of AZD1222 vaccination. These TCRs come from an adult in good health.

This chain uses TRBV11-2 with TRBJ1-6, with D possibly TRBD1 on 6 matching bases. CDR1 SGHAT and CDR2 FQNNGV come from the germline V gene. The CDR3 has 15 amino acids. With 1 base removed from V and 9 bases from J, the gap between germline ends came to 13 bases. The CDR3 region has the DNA TGTGCCAGCAGCTTAGCGGGACACGGTGGTTCACCCCTCCACTTT. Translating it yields CASSLAGHGGSPLHF.

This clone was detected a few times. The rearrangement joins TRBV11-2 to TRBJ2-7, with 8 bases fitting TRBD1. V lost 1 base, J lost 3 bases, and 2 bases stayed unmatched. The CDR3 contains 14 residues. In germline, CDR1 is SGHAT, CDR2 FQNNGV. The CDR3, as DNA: TGTGCCAGCAGCTTAGGACAGGGGATCTACGAGCAGTACTTC. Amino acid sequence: CASSLGQGIYEQYF.

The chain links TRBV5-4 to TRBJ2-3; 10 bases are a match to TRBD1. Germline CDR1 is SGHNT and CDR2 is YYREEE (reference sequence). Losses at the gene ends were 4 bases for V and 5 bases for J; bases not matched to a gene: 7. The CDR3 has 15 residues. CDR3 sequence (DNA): TGTGCCAGCAGCCTGCGGACAGGGGGGAAAGATACGCAGTATTTT. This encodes CASSLRTGGKDTQYF. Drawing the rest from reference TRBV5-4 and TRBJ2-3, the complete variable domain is ETGVTQSPTHLIKTRGQQVTLRCSSQSGHNTVSWYQQALGQGPQFIFQYYREEENGRGNFPPRFSGLQFPNYSSELNVNALELDDSALYLCASSLRTGGKDTQYFGPGTRLTVL.

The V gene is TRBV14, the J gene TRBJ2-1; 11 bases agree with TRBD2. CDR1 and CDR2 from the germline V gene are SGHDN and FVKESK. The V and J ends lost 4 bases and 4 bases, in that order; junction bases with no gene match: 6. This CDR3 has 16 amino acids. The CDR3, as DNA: TGTGCCAGCAGCCGCTCCGGGACTAGCGGATACAATGAGCAGTTCTTC. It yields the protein CASSRSGTSGYNEQFF. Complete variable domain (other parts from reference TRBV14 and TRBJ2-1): EAGVTQFPSHSVIEKGQTVTLRCDPISGHDNLYWYRRVMGKEIKFLLHFVKESKQDESGMPNNRFLAERTGGTYSTLKVQPAELEDSGVYFCASSRSGTSGYNEQFFGPGTRLTVL.

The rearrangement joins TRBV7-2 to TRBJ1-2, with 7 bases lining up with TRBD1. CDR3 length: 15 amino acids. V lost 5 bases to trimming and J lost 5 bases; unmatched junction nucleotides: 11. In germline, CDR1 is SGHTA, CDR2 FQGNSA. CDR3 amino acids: CASSEQRTGGYGYTF. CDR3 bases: TGTGCCAGCAGCGAGCAACGGACAGGAGGGTATGGCTACACCTTC.

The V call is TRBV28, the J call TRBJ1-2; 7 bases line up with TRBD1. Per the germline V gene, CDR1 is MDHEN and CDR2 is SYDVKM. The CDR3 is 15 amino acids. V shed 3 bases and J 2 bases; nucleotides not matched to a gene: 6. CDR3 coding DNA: TGTGCCAGCAGTTTGGGACAGTCACAAAACTATGGCTACACCTTC. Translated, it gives CASSLGQSQNYGYTF.

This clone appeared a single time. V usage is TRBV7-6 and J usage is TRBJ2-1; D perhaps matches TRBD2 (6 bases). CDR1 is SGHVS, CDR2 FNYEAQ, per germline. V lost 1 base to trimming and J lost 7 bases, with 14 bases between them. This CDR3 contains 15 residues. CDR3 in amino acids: CASSLGKAGGNEQFF. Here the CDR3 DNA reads TGTGCCAGCAGCTTAGGTAAAGCTGGGGGGAATGAGCAGTTCTTC.

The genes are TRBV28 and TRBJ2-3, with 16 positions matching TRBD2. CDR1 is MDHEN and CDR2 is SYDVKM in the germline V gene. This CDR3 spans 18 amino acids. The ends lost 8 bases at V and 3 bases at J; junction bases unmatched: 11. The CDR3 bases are TGTGCCAGCGGCACTCCGGGACTAGCGGGGGGGGATACAGATACGCAGTATTTT. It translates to CASGTPGLAGGDTDTQYF. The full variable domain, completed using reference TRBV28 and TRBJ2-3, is DVKVTQSSRYLVKRTGEKVFLECVQDMDHENMFWYRQDPGLGLRLIYFSYDVKMKEKGDIPEGYSVSREKKERFSLILESASTNQTSMYLCASGTPGLAGGDTDTQYFGPGTRLTVL.

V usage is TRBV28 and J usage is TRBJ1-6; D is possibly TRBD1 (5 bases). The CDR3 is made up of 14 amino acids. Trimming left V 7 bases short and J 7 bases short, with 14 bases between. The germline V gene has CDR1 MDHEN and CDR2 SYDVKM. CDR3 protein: CASTGGTGNSPLHF. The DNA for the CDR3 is TGTGCCAGCACCGGTGGGACGGGGAATTCACCCCTCCACTTT. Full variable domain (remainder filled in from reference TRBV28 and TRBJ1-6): DVKVTQSSRYLVKRTGEKVFLECVQDMDHENMFWYRQDPGLGLRLIYFSYDVKMKEKGDIPEGYSVSREKKERFSLILESASTNQTSMYLCASTGGTGNSPLHFGNGTRLTVT.

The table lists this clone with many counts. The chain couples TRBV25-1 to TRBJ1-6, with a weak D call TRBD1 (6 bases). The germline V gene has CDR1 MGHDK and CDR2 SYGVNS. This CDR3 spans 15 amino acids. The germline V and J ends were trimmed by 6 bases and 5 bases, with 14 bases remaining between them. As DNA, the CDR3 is TGTGCCAGCAGGCCCTCGACAGGCCATAATTCACCCCTCCACTTT. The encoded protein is CASRPSTGHNSPLHF.

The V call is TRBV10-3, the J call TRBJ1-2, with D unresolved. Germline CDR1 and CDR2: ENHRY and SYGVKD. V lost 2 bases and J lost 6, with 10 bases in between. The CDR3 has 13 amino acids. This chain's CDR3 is CAISELQENGYTF. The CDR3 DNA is TGTGCCATCAGTGAGCTCCAGGAGAATGGCTACACCTTC.

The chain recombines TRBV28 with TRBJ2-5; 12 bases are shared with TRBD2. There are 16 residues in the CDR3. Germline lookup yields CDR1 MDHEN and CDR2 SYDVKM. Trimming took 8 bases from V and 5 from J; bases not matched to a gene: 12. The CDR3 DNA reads TGTGCCAGCGGAACGGCTAGCGGGGGGGCCGGGGAGACCCAGTACTTC. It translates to CASGTASGGAGETQYF.

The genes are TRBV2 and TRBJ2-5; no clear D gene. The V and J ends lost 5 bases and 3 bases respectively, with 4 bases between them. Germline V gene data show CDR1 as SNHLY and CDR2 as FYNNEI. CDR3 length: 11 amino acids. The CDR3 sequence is CASSLEETQYF. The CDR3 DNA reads TGTGCCAGCAGTTTGGAAGAGACCCAGTACTTC.

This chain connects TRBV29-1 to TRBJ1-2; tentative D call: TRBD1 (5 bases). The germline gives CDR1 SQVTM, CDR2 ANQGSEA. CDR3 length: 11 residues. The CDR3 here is CSLGGDYGYTF. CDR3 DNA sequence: TGCAGTCTAGGAGGGGACTATGGCTACACCTTC.

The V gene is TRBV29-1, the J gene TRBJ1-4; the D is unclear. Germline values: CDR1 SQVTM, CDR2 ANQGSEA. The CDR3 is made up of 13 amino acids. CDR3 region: CITQQAGSEKLFF. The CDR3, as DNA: TGCATCACCCAACAAGCCGGATCCGAAAAACTGTTTTTT. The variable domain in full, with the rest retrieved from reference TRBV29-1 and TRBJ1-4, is SAVISQKPSRDICQRGTSLTIQCQVDSQVTMMFWYRQQPGQSLTLIATANQGSEATYESGFVIDKFPISRPNLTFSTLTVSNMSPEDSSIYLCITQQAGSEKLFFGSGTQLSVL.

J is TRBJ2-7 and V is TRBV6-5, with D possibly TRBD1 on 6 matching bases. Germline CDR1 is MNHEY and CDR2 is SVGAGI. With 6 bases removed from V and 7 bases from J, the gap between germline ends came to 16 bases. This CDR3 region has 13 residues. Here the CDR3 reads CASSPNRVGEQYV. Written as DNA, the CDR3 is TGTGCCAGCAGCCCAAACAGGGTCGGGGAGCAGTACGTC.

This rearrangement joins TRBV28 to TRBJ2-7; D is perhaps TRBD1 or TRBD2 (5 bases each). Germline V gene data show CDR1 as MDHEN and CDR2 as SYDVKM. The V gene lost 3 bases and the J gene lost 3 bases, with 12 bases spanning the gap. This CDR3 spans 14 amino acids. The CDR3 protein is CASSLGRGFYEQYF. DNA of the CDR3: TGTGCCAGCAGTTTGGGACGGGGATTCTACGAGCAGTACTTC.

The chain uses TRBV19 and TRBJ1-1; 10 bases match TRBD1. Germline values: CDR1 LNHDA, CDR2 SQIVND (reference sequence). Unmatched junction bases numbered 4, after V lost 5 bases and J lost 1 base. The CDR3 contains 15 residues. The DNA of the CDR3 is TGTGCCAGTAGTGACAGGGGGCGTTGGAACACTGAAGCTTTCTTT. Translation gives CASSDRGRWNTEAFF. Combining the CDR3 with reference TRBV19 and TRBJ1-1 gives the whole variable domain DGGITQSPKYLFRKEGQNVTLSCEQNLNHDAMYWYRQDPGQGLRLIYYSQIVNDFQKGDIAEGYSVSREKKESFPLTVTSAQKNPTAFYLCASSDRGRWNTEAFFGQGTRLTVV.

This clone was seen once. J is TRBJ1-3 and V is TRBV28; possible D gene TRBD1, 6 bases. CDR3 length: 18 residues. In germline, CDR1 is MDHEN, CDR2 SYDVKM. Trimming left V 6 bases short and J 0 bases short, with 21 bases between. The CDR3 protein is CASSPAQGSVISGNTIYF. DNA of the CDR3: TGTGCCAGCAGCCCAGCACAGGGTTCGGTCATCTCTGGAAACACCATATATTTT.